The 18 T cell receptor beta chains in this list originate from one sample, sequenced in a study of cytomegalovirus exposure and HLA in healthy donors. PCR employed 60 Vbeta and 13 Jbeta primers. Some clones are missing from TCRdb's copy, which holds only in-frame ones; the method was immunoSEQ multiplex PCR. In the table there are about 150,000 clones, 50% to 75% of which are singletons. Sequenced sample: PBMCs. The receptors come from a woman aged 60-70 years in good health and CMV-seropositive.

CDR3 in DNA: TGCGCCAGCAGCTTCGGGTATCAAGAGACCCAGTACTTC. It codes for CASSFGYQETQYF. The V call is TRBV5-1, the J call TRBJ2-5, with no clear D. V was shortened by 2 bases and J by 2 bases, with 7 bases between the two germline ends. From germline, CDR1 is SGHRS and CDR2 YFSETQ. This CDR3 contains 13 residues.

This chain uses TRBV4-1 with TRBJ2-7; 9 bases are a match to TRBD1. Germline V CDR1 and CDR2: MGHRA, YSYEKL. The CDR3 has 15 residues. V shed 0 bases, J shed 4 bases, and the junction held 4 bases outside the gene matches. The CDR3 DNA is TGCGCCAGCAGCCAAGAGGAGACAGGGGGTTACGAGCAGTACTTC. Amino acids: CASSQEETGGYEQYF.

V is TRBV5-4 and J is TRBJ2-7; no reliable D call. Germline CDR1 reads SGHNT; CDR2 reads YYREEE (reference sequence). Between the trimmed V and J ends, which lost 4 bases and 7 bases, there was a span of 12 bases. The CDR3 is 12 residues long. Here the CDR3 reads CASSADSVEQYF. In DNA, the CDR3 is TGTGCCAGCAGCGCGGATTCGGTAGAGCAGTACTTC.

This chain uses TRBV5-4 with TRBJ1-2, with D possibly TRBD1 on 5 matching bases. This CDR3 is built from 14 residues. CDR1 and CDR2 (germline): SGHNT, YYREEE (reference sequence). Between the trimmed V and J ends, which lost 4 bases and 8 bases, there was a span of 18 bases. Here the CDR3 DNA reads TGTGCCAGCAGCACCGGGGGTCCCGCACCCGGCTACACCTTC. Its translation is CASSTGGPAPGYTF.

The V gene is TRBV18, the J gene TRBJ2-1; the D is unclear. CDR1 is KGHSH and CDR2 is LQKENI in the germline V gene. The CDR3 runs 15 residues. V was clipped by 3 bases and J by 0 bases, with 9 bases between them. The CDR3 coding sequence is TGTGCCAGCTCACCTCGGCGGAGCTCCTACAATGAGCAGTTCTTC. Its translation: CASSPRRSSYNEQFF.

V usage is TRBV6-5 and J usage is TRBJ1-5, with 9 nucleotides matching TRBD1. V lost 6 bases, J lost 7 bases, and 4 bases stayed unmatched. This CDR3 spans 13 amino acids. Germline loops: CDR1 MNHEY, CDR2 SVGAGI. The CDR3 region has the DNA TGTGCCAGCAGCAGGGACAGGGACCAGCCCCAGCATTTT. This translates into CASSRDRDQPQHF.

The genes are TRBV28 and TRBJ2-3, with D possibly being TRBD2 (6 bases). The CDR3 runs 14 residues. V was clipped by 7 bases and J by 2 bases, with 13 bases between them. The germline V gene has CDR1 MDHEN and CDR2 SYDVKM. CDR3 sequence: CASTPGRFTDTQYF. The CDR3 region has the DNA TGTGCCAGCACCCCAGGGAGGTTCACAGATACGCAGTATTTT.

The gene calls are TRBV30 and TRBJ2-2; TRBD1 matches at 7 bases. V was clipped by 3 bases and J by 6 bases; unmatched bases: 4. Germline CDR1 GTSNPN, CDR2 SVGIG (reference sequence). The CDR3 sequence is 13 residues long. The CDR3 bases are TGTGCCTGGAGACTAACAGGGGCCGGGGAGCTGTTTTTT. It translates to CAWRLTGAGELFF.

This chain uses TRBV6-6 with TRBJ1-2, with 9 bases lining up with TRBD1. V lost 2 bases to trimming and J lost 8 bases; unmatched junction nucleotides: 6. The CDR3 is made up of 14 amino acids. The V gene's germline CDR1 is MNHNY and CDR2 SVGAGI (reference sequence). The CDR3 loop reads CASSYRDRVEGYTF. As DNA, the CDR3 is TGTGCCAGCAGTTACCGGGACAGGGTGGAAGGCTACACCTTC.

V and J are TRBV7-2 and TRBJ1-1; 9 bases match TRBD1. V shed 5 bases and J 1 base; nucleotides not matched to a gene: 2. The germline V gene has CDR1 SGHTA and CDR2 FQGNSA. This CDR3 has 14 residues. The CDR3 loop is CASSPTGGNTEAFF. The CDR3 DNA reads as TGTGCCAGCAGCCCGACAGGGGGGAACACTGAAGCTTTCTTT.

The chain's CDR3 is CASSGTSQETQYF. The CDR3 coding sequence is TGCGCCAGCAGTGGGACTTCCCAAGAGACCCAGTACTTC. The chain carries TRBV10-1 and TRBJ2-5, with D possibly TRBD2 on 5 matching bases. The germline V gene encodes CDR1 WNHNN and CDR2 SYGVQD (reference sequence). The CDR3 totals 13 residues. V was clipped by 4 bases and J by 1 base, with 7 bases between them.

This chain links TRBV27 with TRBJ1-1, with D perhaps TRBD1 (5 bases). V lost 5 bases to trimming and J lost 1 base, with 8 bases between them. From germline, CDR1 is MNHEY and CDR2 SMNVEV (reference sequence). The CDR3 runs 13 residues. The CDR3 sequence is CASSNRGNTEAFF. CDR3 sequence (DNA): TGTGCCAGCAGTAATAGGGGGAACACTGAAGCTTTCTTT.

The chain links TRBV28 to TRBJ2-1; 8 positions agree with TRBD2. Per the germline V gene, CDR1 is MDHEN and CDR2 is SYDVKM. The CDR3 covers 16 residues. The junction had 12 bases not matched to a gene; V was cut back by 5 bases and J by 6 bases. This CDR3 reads CASSTISGLVFNEQFF. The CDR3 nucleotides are TGTGCCAGCAGTACGATCTCGGGACTAGTCTTCAATGAGCAGTTCTTC. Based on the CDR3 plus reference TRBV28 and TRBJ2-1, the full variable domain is DVKVTQSSRYLVKRTGEKVFLECVQDMDHENMFWYRQDPGLGLRLIYFSYDVKMKEKGDIPEGYSVSREKKERFSLILESASTNQTSMYLCASSTISGLVFNEQFFGPGTRLTVL.

The CDR3 coding sequence is TGTGCCAGCAGCTTGGGGCAAACTGGGGCCAACGTCCTGACTTTC. Residues: CASSLGQTGANVLTF. The rearrangement links TRBV5-4 to TRBJ2-6; D unresolved. The V end was cut by 0 bases, the J end by 2 bases, with 6 bases between. This CDR3 is built from 15 residues. The germline gives CDR1 SGHNT, CDR2 YYREEE (reference sequence).

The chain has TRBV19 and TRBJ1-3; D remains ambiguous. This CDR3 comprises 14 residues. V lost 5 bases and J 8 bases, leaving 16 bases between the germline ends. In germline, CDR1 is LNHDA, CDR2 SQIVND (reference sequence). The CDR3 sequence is CASSPLVFGDTIYF. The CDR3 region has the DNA TGTGCCAGTAGTCCCCTCGTCTTCGGGGACACCATATATTTT.

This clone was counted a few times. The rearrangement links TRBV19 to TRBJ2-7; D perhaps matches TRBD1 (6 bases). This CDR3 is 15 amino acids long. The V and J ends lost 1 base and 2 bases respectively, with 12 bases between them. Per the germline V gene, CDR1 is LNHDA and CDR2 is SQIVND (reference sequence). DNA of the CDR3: TGTGCCAGTAGTATAGGTACAGGGCCTACCTACGAGCAGTACTTC. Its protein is CASSIGTGPTYEQYF.

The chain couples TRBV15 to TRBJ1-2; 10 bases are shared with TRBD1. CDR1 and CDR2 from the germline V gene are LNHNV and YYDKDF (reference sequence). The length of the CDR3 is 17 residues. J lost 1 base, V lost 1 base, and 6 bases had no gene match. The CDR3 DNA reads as TGTGCCACCAGCAGAGTTCCTGGGACAGGGGATAACTATGGCTACACCTTC. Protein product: CATSRVPGTGDNYGYTF. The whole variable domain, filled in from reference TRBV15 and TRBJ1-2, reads DAMVIQNPRYQVTQFGKPVTLSCSQTLNHNVMYWYQQKSSQAPKLLFHYYDKDFNNEADTPDNFQSRRPNTSFCFLDIRSPGLGDTAMYLCATSRVPGTGDNYGYTFGSGTRLTVV.

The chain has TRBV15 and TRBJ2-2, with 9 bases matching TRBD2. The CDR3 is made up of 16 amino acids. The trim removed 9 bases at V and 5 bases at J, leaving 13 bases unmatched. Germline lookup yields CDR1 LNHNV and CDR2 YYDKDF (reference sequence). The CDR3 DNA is TGTGCCACTTCCGGCGCTAGCGGGATACGGACCGGGGAGCTGTTTTTT. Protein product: CATSGASGIRTGELFF.